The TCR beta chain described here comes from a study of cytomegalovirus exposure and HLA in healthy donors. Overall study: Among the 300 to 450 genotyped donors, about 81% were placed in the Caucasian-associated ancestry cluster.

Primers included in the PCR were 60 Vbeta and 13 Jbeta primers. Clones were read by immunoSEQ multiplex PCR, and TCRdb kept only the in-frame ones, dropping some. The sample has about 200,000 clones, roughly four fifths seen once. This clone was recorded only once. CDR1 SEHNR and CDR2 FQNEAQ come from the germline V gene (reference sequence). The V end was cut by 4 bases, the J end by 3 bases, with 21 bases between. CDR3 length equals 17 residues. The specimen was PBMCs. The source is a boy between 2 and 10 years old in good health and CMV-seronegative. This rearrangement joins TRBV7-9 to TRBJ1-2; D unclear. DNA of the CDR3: TGTGCCAGCAGCTCCTCTCAGTCGGGTTTGAAGCACTATGGCTACACCTTC. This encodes CASSSSQSGLKHYGYTF.